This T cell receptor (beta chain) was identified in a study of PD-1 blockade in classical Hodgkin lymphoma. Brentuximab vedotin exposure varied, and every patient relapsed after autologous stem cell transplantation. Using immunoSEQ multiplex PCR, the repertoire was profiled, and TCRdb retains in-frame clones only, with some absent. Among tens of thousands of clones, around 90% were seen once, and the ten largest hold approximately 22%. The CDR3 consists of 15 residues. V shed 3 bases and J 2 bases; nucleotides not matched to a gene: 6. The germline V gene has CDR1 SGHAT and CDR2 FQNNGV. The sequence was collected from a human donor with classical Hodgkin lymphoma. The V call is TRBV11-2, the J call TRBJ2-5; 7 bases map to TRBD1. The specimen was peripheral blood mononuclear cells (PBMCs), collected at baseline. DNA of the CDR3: TGTGCCAGCAGCTTCTCGACAGGGTCACAAGAGACCCAGTACTTC. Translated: CASSFSTGSQETQYF.